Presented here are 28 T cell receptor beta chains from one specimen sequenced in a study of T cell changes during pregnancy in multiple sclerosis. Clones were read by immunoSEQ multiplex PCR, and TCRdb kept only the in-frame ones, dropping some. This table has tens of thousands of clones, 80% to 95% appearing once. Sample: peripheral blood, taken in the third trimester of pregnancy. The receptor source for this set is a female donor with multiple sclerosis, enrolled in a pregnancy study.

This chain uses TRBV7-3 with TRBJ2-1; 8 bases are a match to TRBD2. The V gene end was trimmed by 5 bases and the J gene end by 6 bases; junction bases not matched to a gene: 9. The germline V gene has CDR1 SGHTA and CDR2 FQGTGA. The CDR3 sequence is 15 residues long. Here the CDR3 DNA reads TGTGCCAGCAGCCCGCGGCGGGCGGGGGGCAATGAGCAGTTCTTC. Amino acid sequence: CASSPRRAGGNEQFF.

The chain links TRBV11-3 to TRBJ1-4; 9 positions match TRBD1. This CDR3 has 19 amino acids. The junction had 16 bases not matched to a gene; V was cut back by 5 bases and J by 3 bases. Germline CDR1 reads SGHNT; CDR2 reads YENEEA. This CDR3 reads CASSPIIAGTGNANEKLFF. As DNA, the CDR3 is TGTGCCAGCAGCCCAATAATAGCCGGGACAGGGAACGCTAATGAAAAACTGTTTTTT.

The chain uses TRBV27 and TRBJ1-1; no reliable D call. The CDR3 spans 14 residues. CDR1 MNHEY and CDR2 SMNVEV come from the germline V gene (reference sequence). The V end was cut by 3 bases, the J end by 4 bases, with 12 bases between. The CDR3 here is CASSFGVGSTEAFF. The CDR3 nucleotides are TGTGCCAGCAGTTTTGGGGTGGGGAGCACTGAAGCTTTCTTT.

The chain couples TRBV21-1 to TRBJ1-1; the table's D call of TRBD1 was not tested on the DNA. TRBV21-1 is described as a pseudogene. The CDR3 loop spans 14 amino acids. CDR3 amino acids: CASSKVARKAEAFF. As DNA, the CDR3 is TGTGCCAGCAGCAAAGTGGCCAGGAAGGCTGAAGCTTTCTTT.

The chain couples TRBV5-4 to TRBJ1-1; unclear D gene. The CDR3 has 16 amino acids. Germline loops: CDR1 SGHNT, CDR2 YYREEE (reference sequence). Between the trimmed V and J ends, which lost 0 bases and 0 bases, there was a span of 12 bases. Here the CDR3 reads CASSLGGGLVNTEAFF. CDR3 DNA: TGTGCCAGCAGCTTGGGGGGAGGGCTAGTGAACACTGAAGCTTTCTTT.

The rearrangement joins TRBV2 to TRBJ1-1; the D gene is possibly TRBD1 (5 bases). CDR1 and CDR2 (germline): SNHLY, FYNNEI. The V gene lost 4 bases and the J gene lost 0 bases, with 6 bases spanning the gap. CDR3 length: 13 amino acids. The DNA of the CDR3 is TGTGCCAGCAGTGCGGGGGTGAACACTGAAGCTTTCTTT. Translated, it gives CASSAGVNTEAFF.

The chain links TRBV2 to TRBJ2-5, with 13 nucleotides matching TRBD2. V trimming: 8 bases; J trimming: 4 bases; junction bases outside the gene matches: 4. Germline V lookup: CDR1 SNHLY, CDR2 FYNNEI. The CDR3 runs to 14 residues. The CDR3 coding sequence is TGTGCCAGCGGGGGACTAGCGGGAACAGAGACCCAGTACTTC. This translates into CASGGLAGTETQYF.

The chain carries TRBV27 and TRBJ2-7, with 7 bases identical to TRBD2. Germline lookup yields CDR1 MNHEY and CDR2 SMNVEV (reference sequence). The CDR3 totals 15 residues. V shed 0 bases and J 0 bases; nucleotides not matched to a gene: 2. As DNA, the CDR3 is TGTGCCAGCAGTTTATCAAGCGGGGTCTCCTACGAGCAGTACTTC. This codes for CASSLSSGVSYEQYF.

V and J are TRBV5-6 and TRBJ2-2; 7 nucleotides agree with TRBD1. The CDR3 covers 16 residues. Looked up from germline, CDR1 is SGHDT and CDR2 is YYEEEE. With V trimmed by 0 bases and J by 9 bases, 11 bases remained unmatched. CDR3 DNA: TGTGCCAGCAGCTTGGCCGGGACAGCCCCCGGTCGGGAGCTGTTTTTT. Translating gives CASSLAGTAPGRELFF.

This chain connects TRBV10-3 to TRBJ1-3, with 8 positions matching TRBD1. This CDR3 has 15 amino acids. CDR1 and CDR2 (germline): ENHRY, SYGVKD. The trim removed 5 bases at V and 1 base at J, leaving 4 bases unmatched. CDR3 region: CAISSGTGSGNTIYF. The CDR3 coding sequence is TGTGCCATCAGTTCCGGGACAGGTTCTGGAAACACCATATATTTT.

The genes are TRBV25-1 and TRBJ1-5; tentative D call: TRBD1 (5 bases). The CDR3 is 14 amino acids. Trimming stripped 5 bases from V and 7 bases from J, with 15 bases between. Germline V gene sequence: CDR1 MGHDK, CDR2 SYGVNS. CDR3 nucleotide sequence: TGTGCCAGCAGTTCCCAGGGCTACGAACAGCCCCAGCATTTT. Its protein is CASSSQGYEQPQHF. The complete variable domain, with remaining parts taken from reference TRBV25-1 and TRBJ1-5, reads EADIYQTPRYLVIGTGKKITLECSQTMGHDKMYWYQQDPGMELHLIHYSYGVNSTEKGDLSSESTVSRIRTEHFPLTLESARPSHTSQYLCASSSQGYEQPQHFGDGTRLSIL.

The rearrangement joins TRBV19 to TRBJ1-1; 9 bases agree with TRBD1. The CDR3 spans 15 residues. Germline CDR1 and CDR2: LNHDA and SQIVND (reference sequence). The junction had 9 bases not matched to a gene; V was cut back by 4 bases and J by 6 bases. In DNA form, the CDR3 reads TGTGCCAGTAGTAGCAATCTGGGACAGGGCTCTGAAGCTTTCTTT. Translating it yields CASSSNLGQGSEAFF.

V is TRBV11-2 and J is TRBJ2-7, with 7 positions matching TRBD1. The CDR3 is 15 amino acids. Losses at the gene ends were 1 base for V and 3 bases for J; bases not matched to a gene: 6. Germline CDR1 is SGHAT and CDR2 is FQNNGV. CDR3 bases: TGTGCCAGCAGCTTAGGACAGGGATTATTCTACGAGCAGTACTTC. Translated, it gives CASSLGQGLFYEQYF.

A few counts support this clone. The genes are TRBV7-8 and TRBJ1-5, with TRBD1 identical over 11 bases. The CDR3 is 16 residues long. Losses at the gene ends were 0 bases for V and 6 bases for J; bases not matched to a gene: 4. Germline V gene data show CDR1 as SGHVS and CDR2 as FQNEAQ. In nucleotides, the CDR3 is TGTGCCAGCAGCTTAGCGCGGACAGGGGGCTTTCAGCCCCAGCATTTT. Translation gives CASSLARTGGFQPQHF.

CDR3 nucleotides: TGTGCCAGCAGTTTTTTGGCGGGAGAGAACGAGCAGTACTTC. Encoded protein: CASSFLAGENEQYF. The chain has TRBV27 and TRBJ2-7; 7 positions match TRBD2. This CDR3 has 14 residues. The V gene's germline CDR1 is MNHEY and CDR2 SMNVEV (reference sequence). With V trimmed by 3 bases and J by 5 bases, 7 bases remained unmatched.

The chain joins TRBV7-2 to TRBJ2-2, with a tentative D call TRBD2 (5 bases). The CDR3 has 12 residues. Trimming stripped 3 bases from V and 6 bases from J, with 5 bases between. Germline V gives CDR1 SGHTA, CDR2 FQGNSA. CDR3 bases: TGTGCCAGCAGCTTCGGGGCCGGGGAGCTGTTTTTT. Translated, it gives CASSFGAGELFF.

CDR3 coding DNA: TGTGCCAGCAGCTTGGGACTAGCCCCACTAGAGACCCAGTACTTC. Amino acids: CASSLGLAPLETQYF. This chain joins TRBV7-3 and TRBJ2-5; the match to TRBD2 covers 9 bases. Per germline, CDR1 SGHTA and CDR2 FQGTGA. Unmatched junction bases numbered 6, after V lost 3 bases and J lost 4 bases. This CDR3 has 15 residues. The full variable domain, completed using reference TRBV7-3 and TRBJ2-5, is GAGVSQTPSNKVTEKGKYVELRCDPISGHTALYWYRQSLGQGPEFLIYFQGTGAADDSGLPNDRFFAVRPEGSVSTLKIQRTERGDSAVYLCASSLGLAPLETQYFGPGTRLLVL.

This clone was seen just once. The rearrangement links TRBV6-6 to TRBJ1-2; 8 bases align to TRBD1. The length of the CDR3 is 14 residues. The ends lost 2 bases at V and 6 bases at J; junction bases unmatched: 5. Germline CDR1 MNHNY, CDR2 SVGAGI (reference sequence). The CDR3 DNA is TGTGCCAGCAGTTACGTGACAGGGGTTGATGGCTACACCTTC. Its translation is CASSYVTGVDGYTF.

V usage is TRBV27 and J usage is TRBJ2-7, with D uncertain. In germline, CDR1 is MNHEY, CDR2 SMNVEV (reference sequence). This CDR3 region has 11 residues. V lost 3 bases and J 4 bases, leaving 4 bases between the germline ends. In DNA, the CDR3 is TGTGCCAGCAGTTTTTCGTACGAGCAGTACTTC. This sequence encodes CASSFSYEQYF.

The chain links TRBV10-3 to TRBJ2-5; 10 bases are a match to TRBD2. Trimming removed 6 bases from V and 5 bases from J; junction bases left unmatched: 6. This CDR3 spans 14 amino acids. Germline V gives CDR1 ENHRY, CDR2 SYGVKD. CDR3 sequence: CAISSGRAEETQYF. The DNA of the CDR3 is TGTGCCATCAGCAGCGGGAGGGCCGAGGAGACCCAGTACTTC.

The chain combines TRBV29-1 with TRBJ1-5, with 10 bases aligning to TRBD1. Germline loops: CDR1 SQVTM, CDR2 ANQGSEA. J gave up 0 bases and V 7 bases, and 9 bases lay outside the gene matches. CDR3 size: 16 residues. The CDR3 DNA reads TGCAGCGCGACGACAGGGGGCCGGTATAGCAATCAGCCCCAGCATTTT. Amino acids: CSATTGGRYSNQPQHF.

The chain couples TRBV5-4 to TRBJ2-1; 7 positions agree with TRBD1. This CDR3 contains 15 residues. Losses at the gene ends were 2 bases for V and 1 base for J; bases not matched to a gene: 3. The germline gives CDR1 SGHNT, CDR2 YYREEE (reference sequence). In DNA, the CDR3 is TGTGCCAGCAGCTTCAAACAGGGGTCCTACAATGAGCAGTTCTTC. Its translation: CASSFKQGSYNEQFF.

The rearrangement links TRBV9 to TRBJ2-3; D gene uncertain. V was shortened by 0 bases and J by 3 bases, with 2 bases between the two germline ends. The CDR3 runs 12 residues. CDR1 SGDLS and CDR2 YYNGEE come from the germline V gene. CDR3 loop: CASSVATDTQYF. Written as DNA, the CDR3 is TGTGCCAGCAGCGTAGCAACAGATACGCAGTATTTT.

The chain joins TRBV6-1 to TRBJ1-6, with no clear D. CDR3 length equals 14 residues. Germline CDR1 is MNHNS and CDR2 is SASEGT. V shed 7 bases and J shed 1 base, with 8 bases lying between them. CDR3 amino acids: CASTARSYNSPLHF. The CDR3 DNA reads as TGTGCCAGCACCGCGCGATCCTATAATTCACCCCTCCACTTT.

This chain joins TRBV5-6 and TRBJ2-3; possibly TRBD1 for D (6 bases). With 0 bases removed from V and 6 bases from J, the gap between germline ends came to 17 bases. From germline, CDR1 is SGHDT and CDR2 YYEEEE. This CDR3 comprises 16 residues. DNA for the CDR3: TGTGCCAGCAGCTTGGGGGCAGGGGAGAGAAAGGATACGCAGTATTTT. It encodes CASSLGAGERKDTQYF.

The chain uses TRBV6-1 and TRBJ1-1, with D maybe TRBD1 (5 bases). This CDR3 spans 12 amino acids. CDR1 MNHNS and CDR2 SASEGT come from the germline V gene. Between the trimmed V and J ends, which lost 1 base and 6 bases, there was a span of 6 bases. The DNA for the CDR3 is TGTGCCAGCAGTGAAGGACAGTCTGAAGCTTTCTTT. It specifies CASSEGQSEAFF.

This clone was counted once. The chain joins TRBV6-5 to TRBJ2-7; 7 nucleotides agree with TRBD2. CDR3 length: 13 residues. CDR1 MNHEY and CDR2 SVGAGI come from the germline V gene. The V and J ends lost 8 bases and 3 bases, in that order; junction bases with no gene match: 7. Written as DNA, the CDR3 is TGTGCCAGCGGAGGGAGGGTTATCTACGAGCAGTACTTC. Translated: CASGGRVIYEQYF.

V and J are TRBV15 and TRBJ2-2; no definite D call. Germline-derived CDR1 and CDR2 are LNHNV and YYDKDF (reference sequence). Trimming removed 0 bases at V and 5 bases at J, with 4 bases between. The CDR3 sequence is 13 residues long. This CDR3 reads CATSRDETGELFF. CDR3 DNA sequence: TGTGCCACCAGCAGAGATGAGACCGGGGAGCTGTTTTTT.